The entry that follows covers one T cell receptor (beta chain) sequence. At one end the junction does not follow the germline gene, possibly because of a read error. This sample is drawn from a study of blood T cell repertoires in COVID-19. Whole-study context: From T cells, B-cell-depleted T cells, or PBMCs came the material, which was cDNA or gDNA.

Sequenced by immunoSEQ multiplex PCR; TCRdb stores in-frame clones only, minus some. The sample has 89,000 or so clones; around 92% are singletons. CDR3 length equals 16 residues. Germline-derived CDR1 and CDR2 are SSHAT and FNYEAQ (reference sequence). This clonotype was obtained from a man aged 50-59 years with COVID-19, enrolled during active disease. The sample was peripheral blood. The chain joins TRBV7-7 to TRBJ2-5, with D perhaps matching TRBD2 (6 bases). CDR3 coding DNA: TGTGCTAGCAGCTTAGCACAGTCCGGGACTGGAGAGACCCAGTACTTC. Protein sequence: CASSLAQSGTGETQYF.